The 2 T cell receptor beta chains in this list originate from one sample, sequenced in a study of blood T cell repertoires in COVID-19. Method: immunoSEQ multiplex PCR; TCRdb's copy keeps in-frame clones and lacks some. The sample lists roughly 300,000 clones, roughly 88% seen once, with 2% to 2.5% in the top ten. The specimen sequenced was PBMCs or T cells enriched from blood (not recorded which). These receptors were obtained from a woman between 40 and 55 years old with acute COVID-19.

The sample holds one count of this clone. The chain couples TRBV19 to TRBJ2-3; TRBD1 aligns across 7 bases. CDR1 LNHDA and CDR2 SQIVND come from the germline V gene (reference sequence). Unmatched junction bases numbered 8, after V lost 6 bases and J lost 2 bases. This CDR3 region has 15 residues. This CDR3 reads CASSLRDRYTDTQYF. The DNA for the CDR3 is TGTGCCAGTAGCCTCCGGGACAGATACACAGATACGCAGTATTTT.

The J gene is TRBJ1-4, the V gene TRBV14, with TRBD1 identical over 9 bases. V was pared by 1 base and J by 3 bases, with 0 bases of the junction left unmatched. Germline lookup yields CDR1 SGHDN and CDR2 FVKESK. The CDR3 is 15 residues long. The CDR3, as DNA: TGTGCCAGCAGCCAAGGGGACAGGGCTAATGAAAAACTGTTTTTT. Its protein product is CASSQGDRANEKLFF.